The 9 T cell receptor beta chains given below trace back to one sample, sequenced in a study of T cells in Graves' hyperthyroidism and ophthalmopathy. The investigators amplified TCR beta CDR3 regions from RNA transcripts. Using the HTBI primer set, a first-round RT-PCR was run on the TCR CDR3. Each CDR3 protein is one row after TCRdb ran MiXCR on the multiplex PCR reads. The sample carries about 400,000 distinct CDR3 sequences, 11% to 15% recorded once. Sequencing used blood. These receptors were obtained from a man aged 50 to 59 with Graves' ophthalmopathy.

The chain joins TRBV15 to TRBJ1-4; D unresolved. Germline assignment: CDR1 LNHNV and CDR2 YYDKDF (reference sequence). V shed 4 bases and J shed 0 bases, with 9 bases lying between them. This CDR3 has 15 amino acids. CDR3 bases: TGTGCCACCAGCACCGAGGCTACAACTAATGAAAAACTGTTTTTT. Amino acid sequence: CATSTEATTNEKLFF.

This clonotype was counted only a few times. The rearrangement links TRBV29-1 to TRBJ1-2, with a tentative D call TRBD1 (5 bases). The CDR3 is made up of 11 amino acids. Trimming pared 6 bases from V and 1 base from J, leaving 6 bases between. CDR1 and CDR2 (germline): SQVTM, ANQGSEA. The CDR3 sequence is CSVQDNYGYTF. CDR3 bases: TGCAGCGTACAGGATAACTATGGCTACACCTTC. The full variable domain, rest sourced from reference TRBV29-1 and TRBJ1-2, is SAVISQKPSRDICQRGTSLTIQCQVDSQVTMMFWYRQQPGQSLTLIATANQGSEATYESGFVIDKFPISRPNLTFSTLTVSNMSPEDSSIYLCSVQDNYGYTFGSGTRLTVV.

In this sample, this clonotype turned up many times. The rearrangement links TRBV20-1 to TRBJ1-1; D is unclear. CDR1 and CDR2 from the germline V gene are DFQATT and SNEGSKA (reference sequence). Trimming cost V 3 bases and J 1 base, with 9 bases left between them. This CDR3 is 13 amino acids long. In DNA, the CDR3 is TGCAGTGCTAGCCCCTCCGGGAACACTGAAGCTTTCTTT. Its protein product is CSASPSGNTEAFF.

This clonotype was seen repeatedly, ten times or more. The chain recombines TRBV7-8 with TRBJ2-2; D is perhaps TRBD2 (5 bases). The CDR3 covers 16 residues. V dropped 5 bases and J dropped 2 bases, with 15 bases sitting between them. Germline loops: CDR1 SGHVS, CDR2 FQNEAQ. The CDR3 region is CASSPGGQRNTGELFF. The CDR3 bases are TGTGCCAGCAGCCCCGGCGGGCAACGAAACACCGGGGAGCTGTTTTTT.

This clonotype has at least ten counts. The chain couples TRBV7-2 to TRBJ2-3, with TRBD2 matching 10 bases. The CDR3 sequence is 14 residues long. CDR1 is SGHTA, CDR2 FQGNSA, per germline. V shed 5 bases, J shed 5 bases, and the junction held 4 bases outside the gene matches. The CDR3 spells CASSPSSGRDTQYF. DNA for the CDR3: TGTGCCAGCAGCCCTTCTAGCGGGAGAGATACGCAGTATTTT.

This clonotype has a handful of counts. The chain has TRBV11-2 and TRBJ2-2; tentatively, D is TRBD1 or TRBD2 (5 bases each). Germline lookup yields CDR1 SGHAT and CDR2 FQNNGV. The CDR3 has 15 amino acids. V lost 5 bases and J lost 6, with 16 bases in between. The CDR3 bases are TGTGCCAGCAGCGCCTCTGGGGCGGAGGCCGGGGAGCTGTTTTTT. It encodes CASSASGAEAGELFF.

This clonotype has at least ten counts. V usage is TRBV2 and J usage is TRBJ2-1; 11 nucleotides align to TRBD1. Germline CDR1 and CDR2: SNHLY and FYNNEI. Trimming took 8 bases from V and 4 from J; bases not matched to a gene: 1. CDR3 length: 13 residues. CDR3 in amino acids: CASGTGGYNEQFF. The CDR3 DNA sequence: TGTGCCAGCGGGACAGGGGGGTACAATGAGCAGTTCTTC.

In its sample, this clonotype was seen many times. V and J are TRBV29-1 and TRBJ2-7, with D maybe TRBD2 (6 bases). The germline CDR1 and CDR2 sequences are SQVTM and ANQGSEA. Trimming took 7 bases from V and 2 from J, leaving 15 bases between them. The CDR3 length is 13 residues. The CDR3 DNA is TGCAGCGCCCGGGAGCCCAACACCTACGAGCAGTACTTC. It translates to CSAREPNTYEQYF.

The CDR3 coding sequence is TGTGCCAGCAGCTTATCAACCCGTCTAGCGGGGGCCGGGGAGCTGTTTTTT. Translation gives CASSLSTRLAGAGELFF. The chain is built from TRBV7-3 and TRBJ2-2, with 10 positions matching TRBD2. After removal of 2 bases from V and 6 bases from J, the junction contained 9 bases not matched to a gene. CDR3 length: 17 amino acids. The germline V gene encodes CDR1 SGHTA and CDR2 FQGTGA.